Sequencing of this TCR beta chain was carried out in a study of blood T cell repertoires in COVID-19. Clones were read by immunoSEQ multiplex PCR, and TCRdb kept only the in-frame ones, dropping some. Altogether some 150,000 clones are present, about 90% being singletons, with the ten largest covering roughly 9.8%. This CDR3 is built from 14 residues. Germline CDR1 and CDR2: SGDLS and YYNGEE. Trimming shortened V by 0 bases and J by 1 base, and 8 bases separated the two germline ends. This sequence originates from a woman in her sixties or seventies with COVID-19, enrolled during active disease. The source material was peripheral blood. The rearrangement uses TRBV9 and TRBJ2-7; D not resolved. CDR3 residues: CASSVDPYSYEQYF. CDR3 coding DNA: TGTGCCAGCAGCGTAGATCCGTATTCCTACGAGCAGTACTTC.